This TCR beta chain is drawn from a study of cytomegalovirus exposure and HLA in healthy donors. The study, taken as a whole, reports: Later examination showed HLA-associated TCR beta chains had greater clonal expansion than equally common others. In all likelihood, a cluster of highly shared sequence variants was a sequencing artifact.

The CDR3 totals 15 residues. The germline V gene has CDR1 KGHSH and CDR2 LQKENI. V was pared by 7 bases and J by 1 base, with 16 bases between. PCR employed 60 Vbeta and 13 Jbeta primers. TCRdb's copy holds only in-frame clones and misses some; the assay was immunoSEQ multiplex PCR. The table records approximately 150,000 clones, 75% to 85% of them present only once. Only a few counts were recorded for this clone. What it binds is not known. This chain joins TRBV18 and TRBJ1-1; D might be TRBD1 (5 bases). This clonotype was obtained from a man in his fifties in good health and CMV-seropositive. The sequencing input was PBMCs. The CDR3 spells CASLFPWGRNTEAFF. CDR3 DNA sequence: TGTGCCAGCTTATTCCCATGGGGCAGGAACACTGAAGCTTTCTTT.